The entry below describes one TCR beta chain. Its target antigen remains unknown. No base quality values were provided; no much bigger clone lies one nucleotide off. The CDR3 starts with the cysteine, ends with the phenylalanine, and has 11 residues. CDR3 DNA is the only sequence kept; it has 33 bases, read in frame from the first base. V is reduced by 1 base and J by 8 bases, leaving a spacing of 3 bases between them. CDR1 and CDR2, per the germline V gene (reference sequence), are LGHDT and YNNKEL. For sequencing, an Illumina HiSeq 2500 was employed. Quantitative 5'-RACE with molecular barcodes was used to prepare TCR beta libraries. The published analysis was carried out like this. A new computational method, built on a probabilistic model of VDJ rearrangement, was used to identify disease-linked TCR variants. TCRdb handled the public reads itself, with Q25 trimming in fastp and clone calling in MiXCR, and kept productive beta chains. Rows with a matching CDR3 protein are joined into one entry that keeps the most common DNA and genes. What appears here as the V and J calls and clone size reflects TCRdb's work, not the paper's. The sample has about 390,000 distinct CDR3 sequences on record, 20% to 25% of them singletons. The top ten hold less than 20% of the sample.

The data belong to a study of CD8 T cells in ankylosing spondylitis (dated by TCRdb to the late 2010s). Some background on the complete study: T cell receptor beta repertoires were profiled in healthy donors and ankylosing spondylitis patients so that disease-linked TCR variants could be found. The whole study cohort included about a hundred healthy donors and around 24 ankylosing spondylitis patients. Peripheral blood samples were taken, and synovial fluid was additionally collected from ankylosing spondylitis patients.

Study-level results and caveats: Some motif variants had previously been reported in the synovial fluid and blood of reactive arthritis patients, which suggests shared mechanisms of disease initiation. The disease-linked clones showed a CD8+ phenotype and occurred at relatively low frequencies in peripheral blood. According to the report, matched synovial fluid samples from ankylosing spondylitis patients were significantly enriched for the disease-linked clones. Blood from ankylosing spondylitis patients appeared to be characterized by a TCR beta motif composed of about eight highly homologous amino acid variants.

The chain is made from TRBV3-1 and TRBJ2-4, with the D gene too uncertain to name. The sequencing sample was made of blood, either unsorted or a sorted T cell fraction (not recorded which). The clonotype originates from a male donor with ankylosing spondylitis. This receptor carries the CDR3 CASSQADIQYF. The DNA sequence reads TGTGCCAGCAGCCAAGCGGACATTCAGTACTTC.